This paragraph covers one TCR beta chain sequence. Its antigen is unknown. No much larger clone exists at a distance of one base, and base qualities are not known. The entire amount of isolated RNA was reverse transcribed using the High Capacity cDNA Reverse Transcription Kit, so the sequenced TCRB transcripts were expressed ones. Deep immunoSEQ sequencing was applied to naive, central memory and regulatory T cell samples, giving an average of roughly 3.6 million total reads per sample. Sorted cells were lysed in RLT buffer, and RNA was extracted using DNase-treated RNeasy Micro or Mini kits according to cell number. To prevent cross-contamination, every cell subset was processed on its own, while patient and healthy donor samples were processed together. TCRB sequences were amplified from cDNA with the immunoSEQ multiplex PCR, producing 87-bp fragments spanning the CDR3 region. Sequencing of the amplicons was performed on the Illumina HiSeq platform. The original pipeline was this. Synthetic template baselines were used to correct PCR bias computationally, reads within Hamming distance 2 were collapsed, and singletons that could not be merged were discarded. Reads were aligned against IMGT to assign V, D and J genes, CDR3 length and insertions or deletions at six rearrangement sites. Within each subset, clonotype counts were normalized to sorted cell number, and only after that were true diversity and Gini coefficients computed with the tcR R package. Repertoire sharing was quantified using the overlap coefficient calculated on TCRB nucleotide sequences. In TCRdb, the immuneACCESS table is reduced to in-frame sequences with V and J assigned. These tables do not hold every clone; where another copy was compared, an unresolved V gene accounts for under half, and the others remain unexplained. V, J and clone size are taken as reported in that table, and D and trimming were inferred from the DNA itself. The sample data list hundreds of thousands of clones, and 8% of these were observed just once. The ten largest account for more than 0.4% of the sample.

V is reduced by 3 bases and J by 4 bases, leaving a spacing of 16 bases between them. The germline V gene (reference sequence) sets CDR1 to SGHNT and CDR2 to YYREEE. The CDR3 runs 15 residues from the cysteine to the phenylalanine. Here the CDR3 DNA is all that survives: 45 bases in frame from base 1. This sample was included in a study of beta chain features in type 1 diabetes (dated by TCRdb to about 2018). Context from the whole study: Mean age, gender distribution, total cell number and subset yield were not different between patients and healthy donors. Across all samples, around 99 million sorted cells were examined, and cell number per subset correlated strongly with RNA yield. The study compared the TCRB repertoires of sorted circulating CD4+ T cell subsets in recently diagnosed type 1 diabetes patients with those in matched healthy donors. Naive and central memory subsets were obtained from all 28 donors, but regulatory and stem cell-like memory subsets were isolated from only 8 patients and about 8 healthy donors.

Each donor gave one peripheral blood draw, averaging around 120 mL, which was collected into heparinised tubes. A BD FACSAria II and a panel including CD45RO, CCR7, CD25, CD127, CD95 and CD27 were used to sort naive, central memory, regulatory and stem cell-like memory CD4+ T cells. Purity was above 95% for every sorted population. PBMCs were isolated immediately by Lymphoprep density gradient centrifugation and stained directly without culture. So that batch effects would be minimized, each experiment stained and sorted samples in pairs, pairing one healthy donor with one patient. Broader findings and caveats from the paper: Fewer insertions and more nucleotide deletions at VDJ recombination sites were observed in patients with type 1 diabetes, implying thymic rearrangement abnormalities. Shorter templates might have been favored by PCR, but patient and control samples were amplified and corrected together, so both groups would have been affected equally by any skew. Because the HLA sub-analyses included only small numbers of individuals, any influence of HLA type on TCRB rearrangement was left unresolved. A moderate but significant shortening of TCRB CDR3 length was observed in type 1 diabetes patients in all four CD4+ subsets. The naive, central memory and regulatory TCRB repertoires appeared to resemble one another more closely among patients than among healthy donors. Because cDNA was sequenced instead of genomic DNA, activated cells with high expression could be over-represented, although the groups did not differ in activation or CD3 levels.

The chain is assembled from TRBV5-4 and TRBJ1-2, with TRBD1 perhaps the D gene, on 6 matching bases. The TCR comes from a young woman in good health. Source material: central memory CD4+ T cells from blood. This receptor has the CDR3 CASSSHFRGGYGYTF. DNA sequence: TGTGCCAGCAGCTCTCATTTCAGGGGAGGCTATGGCTACACCTTC.